Following are 28 T cell receptor beta chains from one sample sequenced in a study of CD8 T cells in Susac syndrome. Reverse transcription of about 0.45 to 1 ug RNA was performed with random hexamers. A single record per CDR3 protein comes from TCRdb applying MiXCR to the immunoSEQ multiplex PCR reads. The sample lists 25,000 to 30,000 distinct CDR3 sequences, approximately 94% occurring once. Sequences were obtained from CD8+ T cells from PBMCs. These receptors were obtained from a human donor in good health.

The CDR3 coding sequence is TGTGCCAGCAGCCACGGACAGGGGACAGATACGCAGTATTTT. Protein: CASSHGQGTDTQYF. V usage is TRBV5-6 and J usage is TRBJ2-3; TRBD1 matches 9 bases. The CDR3 consists of 14 residues. Germline-derived CDR1 and CDR2 are SGHDT and YYEEEE. With V trimmed by 4 bases and J by 3 bases, 3 bases remained unmatched.

The CDR3 DNA is TGTGCCAGCAGTGCAGGGGGGTCCCCTGGGGCCAACGTCCTGACTTTC. Its protein is CASSAGGSPGANVLTF. This rearrangement joins TRBV27 to TRBJ2-6, with a possible D match to TRBD1 (7 bases). This CDR3 comprises 16 residues. Trimming stripped 5 bases from V and 2 bases from J, with 13 bases between. Germline V gene sequence: CDR1 MNHEY, CDR2 SMNVEV (reference sequence).

This clonotype was seen a single time. The rearrangement uses TRBV7-2 and TRBJ2-7; D gene uncertain. This CDR3 is 15 amino acids long. Germline-derived CDR1 and CDR2 are SGHTA and FQGNSA. V lost 1 base and J lost 1, with 11 bases in between. The CDR3 nucleotides read TGTGCCAGCAGCTTAGGACGGGCGGATTCCTACGAGCAGTACTTC. It yields the protein CASSLGRADSYEQYF.

CDR3 sequence reads: CASSLSGISYNSPLHF. The CDR3 DNA sequence: TGTGCCAGCAGTTTATCGGGGATCTCCTATAATTCACCCCTCCACTTT. The chain is built from TRBV27 and TRBJ1-6; no firm D call. CDR1 is MNHEY, CDR2 SMNVEV, per germline (reference sequence). The CDR3 consists of 16 residues. The V end lost 0 bases, the J end lost 0 bases, and 6 bases lay between the germline ends.

This sequence joins TRBV12-3 or TRBV12-4 and TRBJ1-2, with 10 bases fitting TRBD1. J gave up 3 bases and V 5 bases, and 15 bases lay outside the gene matches. This CDR3 spans 18 amino acids. In DNA, the CDR3 is TGTGCCAGCAGTGCTGACAGGGGGCGAGGTTGGGAGGACTATGGCTACACCTTC. Its translation: CASSADRGRGWEDYGYTF.

The J gene is TRBJ1-1, the V gene TRBV14; D call uncertain. The CDR3 length is 15 residues. Germline V lookup: CDR1 SGHDN, CDR2 FVKESK. The V end lost 4 bases, the J end lost 5 bases, and 17 bases lay between the germline ends. The CDR3 region is CASSLFLGGVTEAFF. The CDR3 DNA reads TGTGCCAGCAGCCTCTTTCTGGGTGGGGTAACTGAAGCTTTCTTT.

The chain employs TRBV27 and TRBJ1-3, with TRBD1 matching 9 bases. V trimming: 7 bases; J trimming: 11 bases; junction bases outside the gene matches: 15. Germline assignment: CDR1 MNHEY and CDR2 SMNVEV (reference sequence). This CDR3 spans 15 amino acids. In DNA, the CDR3 is TGTGCCAGCAAACCGGGACAGGGTTTTCCGTACGCCATATATTTT. It is translated as CASKPGQGFPYAIYF.

The chain carries TRBV7-6 and TRBJ2-7, with a weak D call TRBD2 (5 bases). CDR3 length: 14 residues. Germline V gene data show CDR1 as SGHVS and CDR2 as FNYEAQ. With 5 bases removed from V and 0 bases from J, the gap between germline ends came to 11 bases. DNA of the CDR3: TGTGCCAGCAGCCGGGATCCCTACTCCTACGAGCAGTACTTC. Translating it yields CASSRDPYSYEQYF.

CDR3 residues: CASSLRREYGYTF. CDR3 sequence (DNA): TGTGCCAGCAGCTTAAGGAGGGAATATGGCTACACCTTC. The chain recombines TRBV7-2 with TRBJ1-2; D is unresolved. CDR1 is SGHTA and CDR2 is FQGNSA in the germline V gene. The CDR3 extends over 13 amino acids. Trimming took off 2 bases at V and 5 bases at J, with 9 bases between the two ends.

V and J are TRBV12-3 or TRBV12-4 and TRBJ2-2; 13 nucleotides line up with TRBD2. This CDR3 contains 18 residues. The V gene end was trimmed by 5 bases and the J gene end by 5 bases; junction bases not matched to a gene: 11. The CDR3 DNA sequence: TGTGCCAGCAGTCCCCCCCTACTAGCGGGGGGGCCGACCGGGGAGCTGTTTTTT. Protein product: CASSPPLLAGGPTGELFF.

The rearrangement links TRBV6-2 or TRBV6-3 to TRBJ2-7; 8 nucleotides align to TRBD2. V lost 2 bases and J lost 3; bases outside the gene matches: 6. The CDR3 loop spans 15 amino acids. Germline CDR1 and CDR2: MNHEY and SVGEGT. CDR3 protein: CASSYKLADYYEQYF. The DNA for the CDR3 is TGTGCCAGCAGTTACAAACTAGCGGACTACTACGAGCAGTACTTC.

J is TRBJ2-5 and V is TRBV11-2; 7 nucleotides agree with TRBD2. The V segment lost 5 bases and the J segment 1 base; nucleotides outside the gene matches: 10. Germline values: CDR1 SGHAT, CDR2 FQNNGV. This CDR3 comprises 16 residues. This CDR3 reads CASSTVGVAGQETQYF. For the CDR3, the DNA is TGTGCCAGCAGCACCGTGGGGGTAGCGGGCCAAGAGACCCAGTACTTC.

This chain connects TRBV29-1 to TRBJ1-3; D not certain. Germline CDR1 SQVTM, CDR2 ANQGSEA. The CDR3 consists of 13 residues. V was cut by 6 bases and J by 0 bases, with 9 bases left in between. The CDR3 is CSVVHGSGNTIYF. CDR3 coding DNA: TGCAGCGTGGTACATGGCTCTGGAAACACCATATATTTT. The full variable domain, in which reference TRBV29-1 and TRBJ1-3 provide the parts outside the CDR3, is SAVISQKPSRDICQRGTSLTIQCQVDSQVTMMFWYRQQPGQSLTLIATANQGSEATYESGFVIDKFPISRPNLTFSTLTVSNMSPEDSSIYLCSVVHGSGNTIYFGEGSWLTVV.

The chain combines TRBV3-1 with TRBJ2-3; 8 bases are a match to TRBD2. The CDR3 is 17 residues long. CDR1 is LGHDT and CDR2 is YNNKEL in the germline V gene (reference sequence). V lost 1 base and J lost 2; bases outside the gene matches: 8. CDR3: CASSQVRGGPPTDTQYF. CDR3 coding DNA: TGTGCCAGCAGCCAAGTACGGGGGGGACCTCCCACAGATACGCAGTATTTT.

This clonotype was observed once. The chain uses TRBV12-3 or TRBV12-4 and TRBJ1-1; D is unresolved. Trimming took off 6 bases at V and 6 bases at J, with 20 bases between the two ends. This CDR3 is built from 15 residues. CDR3 amino acids: CASRWSRASLAEAFF. The CDR3 nucleotides are TGTGCCAGCAGATGGTCACGGGCCTCTCTGGCTGAAGCTTTCTTT.

The CDR3 spells CASSFGDEAFF. CDR3 nucleotide sequence: TGTGCCAGCAGTTTTGGGGATGAAGCTTTCTTT. The gene calls are TRBV12-3 or TRBV12-4 and TRBJ1-1; D is ambiguous. The CDR3 spans 11 residues. V lost 3 bases and J lost 7, with 6 bases in between.

This rearrangement joins TRBV29-1 to TRBJ2-7, with 12 bases aligning to TRBD1. The J segment lost 3 bases and the V segment lost 4 bases, leaving 16 bases of the junction unmatched. The CDR3 consists of 18 residues. Germline-derived CDR1 and CDR2 are SQVTM and ANQGSEA. The CDR3 sequence: CSVGGWLGQGATYYEQYF. The CDR3 nucleotides read TGCAGCGTTGGGGGATGGTTGGGACAGGGGGCAACCTACTACGAGCAGTACTTC.

This chain connects TRBV20-1 to TRBJ2-3; no reliable D call. Germline-derived CDR1 and CDR2 are DFQATT and SNEGSKA (reference sequence). V lost 0 bases, J lost 6 bases, and 7 bases lay in between. This CDR3 is built from 12 residues. The CDR3 protein is CSAREPPDTQYF. CDR3 coding DNA: TGCAGTGCTAGAGAGCCACCGGATACGCAGTATTTT.

The chain has TRBV9 and TRBJ1-2; a possible D gene is TRBD1 (6 bases). Trimming left V 6 bases short and J 6 bases short, with 15 bases between. There are 13 residues in the CDR3. CDR1 is SGDLS and CDR2 is YYNGEE in the germline V gene. The CDR3 spells CASTVPPGDGYTF. Here the CDR3 DNA reads TGTGCCAGCACCGTCCCACCAGGGGATGGCTACACCTTC.

The chain couples TRBV7-2 to TRBJ2-7; perhaps D is TRBD1 or TRBD2 (6 bases each). Looked up from germline, CDR1 is SGHTA and CDR2 is FQGNSA. Trimming left V 3 bases short and J 2 bases short, with 11 bases between. The CDR3 covers 14 residues. DNA of the CDR3: TGTGCCAGCAGCTTCGGGGGCAATCCCTACGAGCAGTACTTC. Translation gives CASSFGGNPYEQYF.

The chain couples TRBV2 to TRBJ1-1, with D perhaps TRBD1 (6 bases). Germline assignment: CDR1 SNHLY and CDR2 FYNNEI. This CDR3 spans 12 amino acids. V lost 4 bases, J lost 9 bases, and 12 bases lay in between. The CDR3 DNA reads TGTGCCAGCAGTGGTTTACGGGACAAAGCTTTCTTT. The encoded protein is CASSGLRDKAFF.

The chain employs TRBV5-6 and TRBJ1-5; maybe TRBD1 (6 bases). The V end was cut by 0 bases, the J end by 0 bases, with 7 bases between. Germline V gene lookup returns CDR1 SGHDT and CDR2 YYEEEE. This CDR3 contains 15 residues. The DNA of the CDR3 is TGTGCCAGCAGCTTGGGAGGGGGTAGCAATCAGCCCCAGCATTTT. As protein: CASSLGGGSNQPQHF.

The chain recombines TRBV23-1 with TRBJ2-1; perhaps TRBD1 as D (7 bases). TRBV23-1 belongs to the ORF category, with a function that is uncertain. This CDR3 is 14 amino acids long. Trimming left V 9 bases short and J 3 bases short, with 15 bases between. The CDR3 protein is CASLFRGDYNEQFF. In nucleotides, the CDR3 is TGCGCCAGTCTTTTCAGGGGGGACTACAATGAGCAGTTCTTC.

This chain joins TRBV6-1 and TRBJ2-7; D gene uncertain. Per germline, CDR1 MNHNS and CDR2 SASEGT. V was cut by 5 bases and J by 3 bases, with 8 bases left in between. There are 12 residues in the CDR3. CDR3 nucleotides: TGTGCCAGCAGTATAGGATTCTACGAGCAGTACTTC. Translated, it gives CASSIGFYEQYF.

This clonotype appeared a few times. The chain is built from TRBV19 and TRBJ2-7, with D unclear. Looked up from germline, CDR1 is LNHDA and CDR2 is SQIVND (reference sequence). Trimming removed 5 bases from V and 3 bases from J, with 14 bases in between. The CDR3 is made up of 14 amino acids. The CDR3 loop reads CASSRLINGYEQYF. In DNA form, the CDR3 reads TGTGCCAGTAGTCGACTGATAAATGGCTACGAGCAGTACTTC.

The chain couples TRBV4-3 to TRBJ2-2; TRBD2 might be the D (6 bases). The germline V gene encodes CDR1 LGHNA and CDR2 YSLEER. The germline V and J ends were trimmed by 0 bases and 4 bases, with 12 bases remaining between them. The CDR3 loop spans 16 amino acids. The DNA of the CDR3 is TGCGCCAGCAGCCAAGATCCTGACGGGAGCACCGGGGAGCTGTTTTTT. Amino acid sequence: CASSQDPDGSTGELFF.

The gene calls are TRBV7-2 and TRBJ1-1, with a possible D match to TRBD1 (5 bases). Germline V CDR1 and CDR2: SGHTA, FQGNSA. V was cut by 1 base and J by 5 bases, with 14 bases left in between. This CDR3 has 15 amino acids. The CDR3 sequence is CASSLVKAGRTEAFF. Here the CDR3 DNA reads TGTGCCAGCAGCTTAGTCAAGGCAGGGAGGACTGAAGCTTTCTTT.

The chain links TRBV6-5 to TRBJ2-5, with a weak D call TRBD1 (5 bases). The CDR3 spans 16 residues. Germline CDR1 is MNHEY and CDR2 is SVGAGI. V lost 4 bases to trimming and J lost 5 bases, with 20 bases between them. CDR3 bases: TGTGCCAGCAGTTCCCCCTTCAGTTCGAGACAGGAGACCCAGTACTTC. This gives the protein CASSSPFSSRQETQYF.